This TCR beta chain was captured in a study of cytomegalovirus exposure and HLA in healthy donors (dated by TCRdb to the late 2010s). In terms of the full investigation: According to an earlier analysis of 450 to 650 of the donors, about 179 million T cells yielded 117 million unique TCR beta sequences and approximately 300 Gb of sequence data. Besides the first cohort of more than 650 subjects, a separate validation cohort made up of 90 to 150 different subjects was used. Across approximately 400 genotyped donors of the cohort, an average of approximately 240,000 unique TCR beta nucleotide sequences per donor were sequenced, and approximately 19% of those sequences were non-productive. The study combined high-throughput TCR immunosequencing, statistical association of individual TCRs with disease status, and machine learning to predict cytomegalovirus infection status. All discovery cohort repertoires had been generated using a single sequencing platform. Roughly 5 DR-DQ haplotypes were handled as single units for association and clustering because linkage in the cohort was strong. An earlier analysis of 500 to 650 of the donors applied high-throughput TCR beta sequencing to assess whether each TCR beta V gene segment acted as functional or pseudogenic. To study patterns of TCR occurrence, a later analysis re-analyzed previously published TCR beta repertoires from just over 650 donors and added high-resolution HLA genotyping. Both class I and class II loci were covered by HLA typing, at four-digit resolution. The number of donors typed differed by locus, with 629-630 for A, B, C, DRB1 and DQB1, around 500 for DQA1, approximately 580 for DPA1, and 400 to 490 for DPB1. A later genetic analysis used genome-wide SNP genotypes for about 60% of the 666 donors, treating that subset as a discovery cohort. The later analysis used no new phenotypic data to find candidate immune exposures, relying instead on TCR beta sequences and their occurrence across donors. Of the roughly 430 genotyped donors, roughly 80% fell in the genetic ancestry cluster associated with self-reported Caucasian donors. Donor age, sex, ethnicity and CMV serostatus were compiled alongside the repertoire data. The study aimed to test whether signatures of past pathogen exposure could be identified by cataloging public T cell receptors. Roughly 300 gigabases of sequencing data and around 80 million unique TCR sequences made up an early release that covered about 640 HLA-typed donors. The study profiled the T cell repertoires of some 610 subjects by immunosequencing and related them to cytomegalovirus serostatus.

The CDR3 numbers 14 residues from cysteine through phenylalanine. Solely the CDR3 DNA is kept, with 42 bases framed from the first base. Trimming takes 4 bases off V and 13 bases off J; junction bases not matched to a gene: 13. From a lookup of the germline V gene, CDR1 and CDR2 are SGDLS and YYNGEE. Library preparation used the immunoSEQ multiplex PCR assay. The multiplex PCR relied on a mix of 60 forward primers for TCR Vbeta segments and 13 reverse primers for TCR Jbeta segments. Amplification of the CDR3 region of rearranged TCR beta genes was performed with a multiplex PCR assay on genomic DNA. The Illumina HiSeq System was used to sequence the amplified TCR beta libraries as 87-base-pair reads. Regarding the original processing steps: In a later analysis, some 80 million unique TCR beta chains were counted across the roughly 610 repertoires, and about 9.9 million of these chains were shared by at least two donors. Raw reads were error-corrected and collapsed into unique sequences with a nearest-neighbor algorithm that merged closely related sequences to remove PCR and sequencing errors. Alignment of CDR3 sequences to IMGT reference sequences was used to assign V, D and J gene segments. For a sequence to be retained, a match of at least six nucleotides to both a V gene segment and a J gene segment was required. A rearrangement counted as productive if the CDR3 had no stop codons and remained in frame with V and J, and every other rearrangement counted as non-productive. CDR3 was defined by IMGT convention, running from the second conserved V-encoded cysteine to the conserved J-encoded phenylalanine. In an earlier analysis of around 570 of the donors, sequences lacking an unambiguous match to a single V gene segment were excluded. An earlier analysis of 450 to 650 of the donors called V segments functional above 56.7% productive rearrangements and segregating when the between-donor standard deviation exceeded 5%. To diagnose cytomegalovirus status from the catalog of TCR beta chain sequences, a statistical classification framework was built. A later analysis assigned V and J genes by comparing TCR nucleotide sequences with IMGT/GENE-DB human TR gene sequences. Using the TCRdist pipeline, a later analysis assigned CDR3 sequences along with most-parsimonious VDJ recombination scenarios. In a later analysis, each TCR beta chain was defined by its CDR3 amino acid sequence together with its V-gene family, and reads lacking a unique V-gene family were excluded. In a later analysis, 450 to 600 highly shared, low-generation-probability nucleotide sequences were removed to address suspected cross-contamination and a sequencing artifact. In a later analysis, a clonal expansion index was calculated for each public chain from normalized within-repertoire ranks of inferred template counts. Generation probabilities in a later analysis came from a VDJ recombination model fitted to out-of-frame rearrangements, and those results were checked against IGoR. Hypergeometric tests were used in a later analysis to score TCR-TCR, TCR-HLA and TCR-CMV co-occurrence, with a repertoire-size bias correction applied to the TCR pairs. To estimate false discovery rates, a later analysis permuted the HLA or CMV assignments 20 times. In a later analysis, co-occurring TCRs were grouped using DBSCAN, with TCRdist sequence similarity added in when clustering inside HLA-allele-positive subsets. Repertoires with fewer than 30,000 or more than 120,000 public chains, plus five repertoires with anomalous nucleotide sharing, were excluded from co-occurrence clustering. The source is immuneACCESS, and TCRdb retained only in-frame sequences with V and J called. Part of the clones is not carried over; for the studies checked, unresolved V genes explain less than half of this, and the remainder is unexplained. The DNA was the basis for D and trimming; V, J and clone size are from that table. Across this sample there are some 200,000 clones, with roughly 80% seen only once. Clones ranked in the top ten supply roughly 3% of the sample.

Beyond this particular receptor, the publication reports: According to a later genetic analysis, donors in an Asian-associated ancestry cluster had fewer N-insertions in productive TCRs than the approximately 610-donor mean. Immune exposure information for the cohort was limited to CMV serostatus. Because HLA typing was unavailable for some donors at each locus, only the typed subset was used in association tests. A few of the identified cytomegalovirus-associated TCR beta chains were confirmed in vitro to be specific for cytomegalovirus antigens. Most CMV-associated TCR beta chains appeared to be HLA-restricted in a later analysis, and the HLA associations seemed to be driven largely by CMV exposure. The study listed 164 TCR beta chains as associated with cytomegalovirus. In a later analysis, more than 15,000 TCR beta sequences were associated with specific HLA alleles at a false discovery rate of 0.05. Because the 87-base-pair reads could not distinguish some IMGT-functional V segments, including TRBV6-2 and TRBV6-3, those segments were excluded. The authors suggested that the approach could potentially be extended to other disease states and immunological phenotypes. In a later genetic analysis, a missense DCLRE1C variant was associated with V-gene and J-gene trimming of TCR beta chains, and the association was replicated in an independent cohort. Strong co-occurrence of HLA alleles, especially DR and DQ, made assigning TCR associations to individual alleles difficult. A later analysis found that HLA-associated TCR beta chains were more clonally expanded and had lower generation probabilities than equally common non-associated chains. According to a later analysis, TCR association rates differed among HLA loci, with DRB1 alleles showing the most associated TCRs and HLA-C alleles showing the fewest. This cohort had only TCR beta chains sequenced, and the lack of alpha or paired-chain data limited which features could be detected. The presence/absence analyses assumed that sequencing depth was roughly uniform across donors, and that assumption may not be true. In an earlier analysis of fewer than 750 of the donors, most TCR beta V segments were observed in productive rearrangements about 87% or about 30% of the time, broadly matching IMGT annotations. Cytomegalovirus status was reported to be diagnosed by the classifier with high specificity and sensitivity in both the original and validation cohorts. While some public TCRs were present in many individuals, most TCR sequences turned up only very rarely across donors. In a later analysis, several top co-occurrence clusters were reported to appear linked to parvovirus B19, influenza, CMV and Epstein-Barr virus. The sequencing pipeline was judged likely to have produced a cluster of highly shared sequence variants as a technical artifact. Linkage disequilibrium might explain the correlated functional status among segregating V segments, but an unknown experimental factor could not be excluded. A further reported finding was that TCR beta sequences accurately predicted the HLA-A and HLA-B alleles for most subjects in the first cohort. The earlier analysis of some 560 of the donors excluded roughly 16 rarely observed V segments, including chromosome 9 orphons, because counts were too low.

A word on this clone: What this receptor recognizes is not known. No much larger clone is present one base from it, and per-base qualities are unavailable.

The cohort comprised 666 healthy bone marrow donors. At the time of sampling, every cohort member was nominally healthy, though immune exposures that went unrecorded were likely present. The donor was CMV seronegative and belonged to the group of under 400 seronegative cohort members. A peripheral blood sample was collected from each donor, and TCR beta sequencing was performed on peripheral blood mononuclear cells. The Qiagen DNeasy Blood Extraction Kit was used to extract genomic DNA from the blood cell samples. The sample consisted of PBMCs. This TCR was sampled from a female donor in good health and CMV-seronegative. Here the chain combines TRBV9 and TRBJ1-2, and 10 junctional nucleotides match TRBD1. Read as DNA, the sequence is TGTGCCAGCAGCCCGCCCTCGGGACAGGGGTTCCCCACCTTC. This sequence encodes CASSPPSGQGFPTF.